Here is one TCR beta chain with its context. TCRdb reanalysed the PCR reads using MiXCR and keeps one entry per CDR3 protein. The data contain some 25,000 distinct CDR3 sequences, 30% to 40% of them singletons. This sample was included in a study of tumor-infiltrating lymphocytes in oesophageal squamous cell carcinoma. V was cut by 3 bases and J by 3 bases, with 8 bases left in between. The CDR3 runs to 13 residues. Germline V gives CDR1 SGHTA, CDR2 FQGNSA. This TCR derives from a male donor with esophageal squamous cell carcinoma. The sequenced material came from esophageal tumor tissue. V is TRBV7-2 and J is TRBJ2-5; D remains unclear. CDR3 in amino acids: CASSFFGEETQYF. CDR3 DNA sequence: TGTGCCAGCAGCTTTTTTGGGGAAGAGACCCAGTACTTC.